The rows below give T cell receptor beta chains drawn from one sample of a study of cytomegalovirus exposure and HLA in healthy donors. Repertoires were generated with immunoSEQ multiplex PCR, while TCRdb's copy carries only in-frame clones and drops some. The table includes about 170,000 clones, approximately 80% detected once. Sequencing was carried out using PBMCs. All receptors derive from a boy aged 2-15 years in good health and CMV-seronegative. CDR3s include the opening cysteine and the closing phenylalanine or tryptophan. The D gene is left open where the match is weak. Clone size is stated in some rows and not others, as once, few, many or a class when expanded.

CASSPGGGNSSGNTIYF	TGTGCCAGCAGCCCAGGAGGAGGGAATAGCTCTGGAAACACCATATATTTT	TRBJ1-3	.	few	TRBV11-3
CASSPPGHQNTEAFF	TGTGCCAGCTCACCACCGGGGCACCAGAACACTGAAGCTTTCTTT	TRBJ1-1	.	.	TRBV18
CAAEVRGNTEAFF	TGTGCCGCGGAGGTCAGGGGGAACACTGAAGCTTTCTTT	TRBJ1-1	.	few	TRBV30
CASSEGSGGEQYF	TGTGCCAGCAGTGAAGGGTCAGGGGGCGAGCAGTACTTC	TRBJ2-7	TRBD1	.	TRBV2
CATSYGGGSNNEQFF	TGTGCCACCAGCTACGGTGGGGGGTCGAACAATGAGCAGTTCTTC	TRBJ2-1	.	.	TRBV15
CASNPAGSGYGYTF	TGTGCCAGCAACCCAGCAGGGTCGGGCTATGGCTACACCTTC	TRBJ1-2	.	few	TRBV7-9
CASSPQGQSNQPQHF	TGTGCCAGCTCACCACAGGGACAAAGCAATCAGCCCCAGCATTTT	TRBJ1-5	.	.	TRBV18
CASSVSGSSSSYNEQFF	TGTGCCAGCAGTGTAAGCGGGAGTTCGAGCTCCTACAATGAGCAGTTCTTC	TRBJ2-1	TRBD2	.	TRBV9
CASSLGRGLGAGSTIYF	TGTGCCAGCAGCTTGGGTAGGGGATTAGGGGCTGGAAGCACCATATATTTT	TRBJ1-3	.	once	TRBV7-8
CASSEIGQGIYEQYF	TGTGCCAGCTCTGAAATAGGCCAGGGGATCTACGAGCAGTACTTC	TRBJ2-7	.	once	TRBV27
CAISDGTGLETQYF	TGTGCCATCAGTGATGGGACAGGGTTGGAGACCCAGTACTTC	TRBJ2-5	TRBD1	.	TRBV10-3
CASSQEGLPAYEQYF	TGCGCCAGCAGCCAAGAGGGACTCCCGGCCTACGAGCAGTACTTC	TRBJ2-7	.	.	TRBV4-1
CAWSVQGGYGYTF	TGTGCCTGGAGTGTACAAGGGGGATATGGCTACACCTTC	TRBJ1-2	.	.	TRBV30
CASSRIHPGTSGDTYEQYF	TGTGCCAGCAGCCGAATCCACCCCGGGACTAGCGGGGACACCTACGAGCAGTACTTC	TRBJ2-7	TRBD2	.	TRBV14
CAWSREGGYTF	TGTGCCTGGAGTAGGGAGGGTGGCTACACCTTC	TRBJ1-2	.	.	TRBV30
CASSLERDRGITNEKLFF	TGTGCCAGCAGCTTGGAACGGGACAGGGGCATCACTAATGAAAAACTGTTTTTT	TRBJ1-4	TRBD1	.	TRBV5-6
CASSLDLSNTIYF	TGCGCCAGCAGCTTGGACTTAAGTAACACCATATATTTT	TRBJ1-3	.	.	TRBV5-1
CASRASGRYFLPDTQYF	TGCGCCAGCCGGGCTAGCGGGAGGTACTTTCTCCCAGATACGCAGTATTTT	TRBJ2-3	TRBD2	once	TRBV5-1
CASSYSIVGRVYEQYF	TGTGCCAGCAGTTACTCGATCGTCGGGAGGGTTTACGAGCAGTACTTC	TRBJ2-7	TRBD2	.	TRBV6-5
CASSLTRTSTDTQYF	TGTGCCAGCAGCTTGACAAGGACTAGCACAGATACGCAGTATTTT	TRBJ2-3	.	.	TRBV11-2
CASSLARGTEAFF	TGTGCCAGCAGCTTAGCGCGGGGCACTGAAGCTTTCTTT	TRBJ1-1	.	.	TRBV7-2
CASSERMGYGYTF	TGTGCCAGCAGTGAGCGGATGGGCTATGGCTACACCTTC	TRBJ1-2	.	.	TRBV2
CASRRLAGLTDTQYF	TGTGCCAGCAGGAGACTAGCGGGGCTCACAGATACGCAGTATTTT	TRBJ2-3	TRBD2	few	TRBV27
CAWSLQGVVAGELFF	TGTGCCTGGAGTTTACAGGGGGTTGTCGCCGGGGAGCTGTTTTTT	TRBJ2-2	TRBD1	.	TRBV30
CASTQWGLPNNEQFF	TGTGCCAGCACCCAATGGGGACTCCCCAACAATGAGCAGTTCTTC	TRBJ2-1	.	.	TRBV5-4
CASSLVGTSSYNEQFF	TGTGCCAGCAGCTTAGTAGGAACTAGCTCCTACAATGAGCAGTTCTTC	TRBJ2-1	.	.	TRBV7-2
CASSFAGLAYEQYF	TGCGCCAGCAGCTTCGCGGGACTAGCCTACGAGCAGTACTTC	TRBJ2-7	TRBD2	.	TRBV5-1
CAWTEPDRLITEAFF	TGTGCCTGGACCGAACCCGACAGGTTGATCACTGAAGCTTTCTTT	TRBJ1-1	.	.	TRBV30
CASSVFLSFGTANNEQFF	TGTGCCAGCAGTGTTTTCCTCAGTTTTGGGACAGCGAACAATGAGCAGTTCTTC	TRBJ2-1	TRBD1	.	TRBV2
CASSHRVGLAPYEQYF	TGCGCCAGCAGCCATAGGGTGGGACTAGCCCCCTACGAGCAGTACTTC	TRBJ2-7	TRBD2	.	TRBV4-1
CASSKTSVSSYNEQFF	TGTGCCAGCAGTAAGACTAGCGTGAGCTCCTACAATGAGCAGTTCTTC	TRBJ2-1	TRBD2	.	TRBV2
CASSQVGEKLFF	TGCGCCAGCAGCCAGGTCGGGGAAAAACTGTTTTTT	TRBJ1-4	.	.	TRBV4-1
CASTSSSGYSTDTQYF	TGTGCCAGCACATCGTCTAGCGGGTATAGCACAGATACGCAGTATTTT	TRBJ2-3	TRBD2	.	TRBV25-1
CASSYIGDNEQFF	TGTGCCAGCAGTTACATAGGGGACAATGAGCAGTTCTTC	TRBJ2-1	.	few	TRBV6-5
CASSSTGQAAFSNQPQHF	TGTGCCAGCAGTTCTACGGGACAGGCAGCTTTTAGCAATCAGCCCCAGCATTTT	TRBJ1-5	TRBD1	few	TRBV27
CASSLEWGGYRTDTQYF	TGCGCCAGCAGCTTGGAATGGGGGGGGTACCGCACAGATACGCAGTATTTT	TRBJ2-3	TRBD2	.	TRBV5-1
CAWSVSRTSGSRNEQFF	TGTGCCTGGAGTGTATCTAGGACTAGCGGGAGTCGCAATGAGCAGTTCTTC	TRBJ2-1	TRBD2	.	TRBV30
CAWSQRRAGGPHEQYF	TGTGCCTGGAGCCAACGCCGAGCGGGAGGGCCCCACGAGCAGTACTTC	TRBJ2-7	TRBD2	.	TRBV30
CASSSGDNEQYF	TGTGCCAGCTCCTCAGGTGACAACGAGCAGTACTTC	TRBJ2-7	.	.	TRBV18
CASNPGQTSEAFF	TGTGCCAGCAACCCGGGACAGACGTCTGAAGCTTTCTTT	TRBJ1-1	TRBD1	.	TRBV7-9
CASSLFWTSGPQSNSYEQYF	TGTGCCAGCAGTTTATTCTGGACTAGCGGGCCCCAGTCAAACTCCTACGAGCAGTACTTC	TRBJ2-7	TRBD2	.	TRBV28
CASSQVIGPGTSGYNEQFF	TGCGCCAGCAGCCAAGTTATTGGTCCAGGGACTAGCGGATACAATGAGCAGTTCTTC	TRBJ2-1	TRBD2	.	TRBV4-3
CASSLSLRGGAEAFF	TGCGCCAGCAGCTTGTCTCTCAGGGGTGGTGCTGAAGCTTTCTTT	TRBJ1-1	.	.	TRBV5-1
CASSEPPVNEQFF	TGTGCCAGCAGTGAACCCCCCGTGAATGAGCAGTTCTTC	TRBJ2-1	.	.	TRBV6-1
CASSYDRAQETQYF	TGTGCCAGCAGTTACGACAGGGCCCAAGAGACCCAGTACTTC	TRBJ2-5	TRBD1	.	TRBV6-5